These 10 T cell receptor beta chains came from one sample sequenced in a study of Ad26.COV2.S vaccination and SARS-CoV-2 variants. The sample's treatment: roughly 20 received Ad26.COV2.S at low or high dose, single or two shots; 5 received placebo; per-sample allocation not given. Specimens were obtained on day 63 following the first vaccine or placebo injection. Sequenced by immunoSEQ multiplex PCR; TCRdb stores in-frame clones only, minus some. Here the sample spans hundreds of thousands of clones, roughly 87% being singletons. The sample consisted of peripheral blood, taken in a trial of Ad26.COV2.S vaccine versus placebo. The source of these receptors is a person between 18 and 59 years old who received the Ad26.COV2.S COVID-19 vaccine or a placebo.

This rearrangement joins TRBV6-5 to TRBJ1-2; D might be TRBD1 (5 bases). Germline values: CDR1 MNHEY, CDR2 SVGAGI. This CDR3 has 13 residues. The V end was cut by 4 bases, the J end by 4 bases, with 10 bases between. The CDR3 region has the DNA TGTGCCAGCAGTTTCCAGGGTCGCTATGGCTACACCTTC. It yields the protein CASSFQGRYGYTF.

The chain is built from TRBV7-2 and TRBJ2-7, with D possibly being TRBD1 (5 bases). The V end lost 1 base, the J end lost 2 bases, and 9 bases lay between the germline ends. The V gene's germline CDR1 is SGHTA and CDR2 FQGNSA. The CDR3 loop spans 14 amino acids. Here the CDR3 DNA reads TGTGCCAGCAGCTTAGAACAGGAAGCCTACGAGCAGTACTTC. As protein: CASSLEQEAYEQYF.

The J gene is TRBJ1-2, the V gene TRBV19, with no clear D. Germline-derived CDR1 and CDR2 are LNHDA and SQIVND (reference sequence). This CDR3 has 15 amino acids. Trimming took off 3 bases at V and 0 bases at J, with 11 bases between the two ends. Here the CDR3 DNA reads TGTGCCAGTAGTATCTGGGTCTCACCTAACTATGGCTACACCTTC. It translates to CASSIWVSPNYGYTF.

The chain couples TRBV6-5 to TRBJ1-2; D may be TRBD1 (6 bases). The V gene's germline CDR1 is MNHEY and CDR2 SVGAGI. The CDR3 extends over 14 amino acids. V lost 5 bases and J lost 4, with 14 bases in between. CDR3 protein: CASSRGGRSYGYTF. The CDR3 DNA follows: TGTGCCAGCAGTCGAGGGGGTCGGTCCTATGGCTACACCTTC.

The V call is TRBV5-5, the J call TRBJ2-7; 9 bases fit TRBD1. The germline gives CDR1 SGHKS, CDR2 YYEKEE (reference sequence). This CDR3 has 13 amino acids. V lost 7 bases, J lost 5 bases, and 7 bases stayed unmatched. In DNA, the CDR3 is TGTGCCAGCGTATGGGGGACAGGGAACGAGCAGTACTTC. This gives the protein CASVWGTGNEQYF.

The chain uses TRBV9 and TRBJ1-4; no reliable D call. Germline V gene data show CDR1 as SGDLS and CDR2 as YYNGEE. The CDR3 sequence is 14 residues long. Trimming shortened V by 3 bases and J by 4 bases, and 10 bases separated the two germline ends. CDR3 DNA: TGTGCCAGCAGCGCGGGGAATTTTAATGAAAAACTGTTTTTT. Its protein is CASSAGNFNEKLFF.

V and J are TRBV24-1 and TRBJ2-2; 9 positions match TRBD2. The germline V gene has CDR1 KGHDR and CDR2 SFDVKD. V shed 4 bases and J 5 bases; nucleotides not matched to a gene: 10. This CDR3 contains 17 residues. The chain's CDR3 is CATSDHSGRFGTGELFF. The CDR3 DNA reads TGTGCCACCAGTGACCACAGCGGGAGGTTCGGGACCGGGGAGCTGTTTTTT.

Written as DNA, the CDR3 is TGTGCCAGCCAAGAGGGAGAGACCCAGTACTTC. This translates into CASQEGETQYF. The chain has TRBV11-2 and TRBJ2-5, with D maybe TRBD2 (5 bases). The V gene's germline CDR1 is SGHAT and CDR2 FQNNGV. This CDR3 is built from 11 residues. With 8 bases removed from V and 4 bases from J, the gap between germline ends came to 8 bases.

This clone was detected a few times. The chain couples TRBV5-1 to TRBJ2-7; 7 bases agree with TRBD1. Germline assignment: CDR1 SGHRS and CDR2 YFSETQ. The ends lost 10 bases at V and 5 bases at J; junction bases unmatched: 12. This CDR3 is built from 13 residues. CDR3 in amino acids: CARRRQGVDEQYF. The CDR3 DNA sequence: TGCGCCCGCCGACGACAGGGAGTCGACGAGCAGTACTTC.

The gene calls are TRBV5-8 and TRBJ2-7; 12 bases match TRBD2. The V segment lost 0 bases and the J segment 4 bases; nucleotides outside the gene matches: 8. The CDR3 sequence is 17 residues long. Germline V gene sequence: CDR1 SGHTS, CDR2 YDEGEE. This CDR3 is CASSLDAGLAGYYEQYF. In nucleotides, the CDR3 is TGTGCCAGCAGCTTGGACGCAGGACTAGCGGGGTATTACGAGCAGTACTTC.